This T cell receptor (beta chain) came from a study of blood T cell repertoires in COVID-19. At the level of the study: The samples span acute and convalescent COVID-19 from the United States, Italy and Spain. PBMCs, B-cell-depleted T cells, or T cells were the source of the cDNA or gDNA that made up the material.

As originally analysed: Amplification from reference gene primers served as the basis for estimated nucleated cell counts. Generated by immunoSEQ multiplex PCR, the TCRdb table keeps only in-frame clones and is missing some. V and J calls and clone size are as listed in that table; D and trimming were resolved from the DNA. Of 85,000 to 95,000 clones listed, roughly nine tenths were seen once; the top ten hold roughly 5.4%. This CDR3 has 18 amino acids. Unmatched junction bases numbered 8, after V lost 2 bases and J lost 3 bases. Germline CDR1 is MNHEY and CDR2 is SVGEGT. The chain couples TRBV6-2 or TRBV6-3 to TRBJ2-5, with 14 nucleotides matching TRBD2. The sequenced material came from peripheral blood. The clonotype originates from a woman at least 80 years old with active COVID-19. The CDR3 is CASSYGGTSGSTKETQYF. DNA for the CDR3: TGTGCCAGCAGTTACGGGGGGACTAGCGGGAGCACTAAAGAGACCCAGTACTTC.